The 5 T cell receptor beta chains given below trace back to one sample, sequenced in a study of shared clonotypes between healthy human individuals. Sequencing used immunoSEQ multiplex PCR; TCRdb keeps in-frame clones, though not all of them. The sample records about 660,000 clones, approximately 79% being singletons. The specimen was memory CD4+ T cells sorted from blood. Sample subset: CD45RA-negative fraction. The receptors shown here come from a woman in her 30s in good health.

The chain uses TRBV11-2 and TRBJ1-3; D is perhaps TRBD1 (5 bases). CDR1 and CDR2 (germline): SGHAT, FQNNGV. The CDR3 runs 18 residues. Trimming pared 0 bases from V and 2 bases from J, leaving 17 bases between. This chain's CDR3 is CASSLDLGDLTTGNTIYF. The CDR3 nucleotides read TGTGCCAGCAGCTTAGATCTGGGGGACTTAACGACTGGAAACACCATATATTTT.

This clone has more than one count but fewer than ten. CDR3 sequence reads: CASSFEGGYEQYF. CDR3 in DNA: TGTGCCAGCAGTTTCGAGGGCGGCTACGAGCAGTACTTC. This chain uses TRBV28 with TRBJ2-7; possibly TRBD2 for D (5 bases). Trimming pared 3 bases from V and 3 bases from J, leaving 9 bases between. The CDR3 is 13 residues long. Germline V gene lookup returns CDR1 MDHEN and CDR2 SYDVKM.

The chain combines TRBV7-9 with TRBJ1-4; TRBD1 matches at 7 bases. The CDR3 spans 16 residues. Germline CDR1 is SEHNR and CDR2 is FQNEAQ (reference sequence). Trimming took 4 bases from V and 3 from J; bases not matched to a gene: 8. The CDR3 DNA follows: TGTGCCAGCAGCTCAGGGGGTATAGGTTCTAATGAAAAACTGTTTTTT. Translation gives CASSSGGIGSNEKLFF.

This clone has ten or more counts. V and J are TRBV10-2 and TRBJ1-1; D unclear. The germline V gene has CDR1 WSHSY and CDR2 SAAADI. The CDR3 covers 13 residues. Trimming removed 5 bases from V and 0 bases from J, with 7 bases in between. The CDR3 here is CASSQDLNTEAFF. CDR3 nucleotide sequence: TGCGCCAGCAGTCAGGATTTGAACACTGAAGCTTTCTTT.

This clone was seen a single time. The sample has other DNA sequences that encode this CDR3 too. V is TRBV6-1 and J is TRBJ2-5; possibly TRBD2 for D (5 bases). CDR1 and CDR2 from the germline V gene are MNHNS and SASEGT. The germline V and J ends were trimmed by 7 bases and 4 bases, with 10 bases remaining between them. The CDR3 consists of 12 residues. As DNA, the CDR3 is TGTGCCAGCATAAGTGGAGGAGAGACCCAGTACTTC. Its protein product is CASISGGETQYF.